The 30 T cell receptor beta chains below were found in one sample sequenced in a study of blood T cell repertoires in COVID-19. Measured with immunoSEQ multiplex PCR; TCRdb has only the in-frame clones, and not every one. The table has around 70,000 clones, more than 80% seen once. Material for sequencing was peripheral blood. All receptors derive from a woman aged 80 or older with active or convalescent COVID-19.

The rearrangement links TRBV10-3 to TRBJ1-2, with 8 bases fitting TRBD1. The CDR3 runs 13 residues. Germline V gene lookup returns CDR1 ENHRY and CDR2 SYGVKD. The V and J ends lost 7 bases and 6 bases, in that order; junction bases with no gene match: 7. Here the CDR3 reads CAIKRQGWDGYTF. In DNA form, the CDR3 reads TGTGCCATCAAAAGACAGGGGTGGGATGGCTACACCTTC.

The chain joins TRBV14 to TRBJ1-1, with TRBD1 matching 9 bases. V shed 4 bases, J shed 2 bases, and the junction held 5 bases outside the gene matches. The CDR3 runs to 15 residues. The germline gives CDR1 SGHDN, CDR2 FVKESK. CDR3 DNA sequence: TGTGCCAGCAGCCTACGGGACAGGGTAAACACTGAAGCTTTCTTT. Translating gives CASSLRDRVNTEAFF.

The V gene is TRBV6-5, the J gene TRBJ2-1, with TRBD2 matching over 14 bases. CDR1 and CDR2 (germline): MNHEY, SVGAGI. V lost 8 bases, J lost 8 bases, and 2 bases stayed unmatched. The CDR3 contains 13 residues. CDR3 nucleotides: TGTGCCAGCCGACTAGCGGGAGGGTATGAGCAGTTCTTC. It specifies CASRLAGGYEQFF.

V is TRBV3-1 (or the pseudogene TRBV3-2) and J is TRBJ2-7; 8 bases are a match to TRBD2. V shed 3 bases, J shed 5 bases, and the junction held 9 bases outside the gene matches. CDR1 and CDR2 from the germline V gene are LGHDT and YNNKEL (reference sequence). The CDR3 totals 15 residues. The CDR3 nucleotides read TGTGCCAGCAGCCAGAAAGCGGGAGAATACCACGAGCAGTACTTC. Translating gives CASSQKAGEYHEQYF.

The chain is built from TRBV5-1 and TRBJ1-1, with D tentatively TRBD1 (6 bases). CDR1 and CDR2 from the germline V gene are SGHRS and YFSETQ. With 3 bases removed from V and 4 bases from J, the gap between germline ends came to 19 bases. The CDR3 runs to 16 residues. The CDR3 DNA follows: TGCGCCAGCAGCTGGGGGACAACCACAGGGACCACTGAAGCTTTCTTT. Translating it yields CASSWGTTTGTTEAFF.

The V gene is TRBV5-8, the J gene TRBJ1-2; D not certain. Germline values: CDR1 SGHTS, CDR2 YDEGEE. The CDR3 length is 15 residues. V was shortened by 4 bases and J by 8 bases, with 21 bases between the two germline ends. In DNA, the CDR3 is TGTGCCAGCAGCCCCCCACCCGGGCGGGAGTACGGCTACACCTTC. It specifies CASSPPPGREYGYTF.

This rearrangement joins TRBV11-3 to TRBJ2-1; unclear D gene. Per the germline V gene, CDR1 is SGHNT and CDR2 is YENEEA. This CDR3 is 14 amino acids long. Trimming took off 2 bases at V and 7 bases at J, with 12 bases between the two ends. The CDR3 reads CASSLSLTSNEQFF. In DNA form, the CDR3 reads TGTGCCAGCAGCTTAAGCCTAACTTCGAATGAGCAGTTCTTC.

The chain employs TRBV19 and TRBJ2-2; 7 nucleotides agree with TRBD2. This CDR3 is built from 13 residues. Per the germline V gene, CDR1 is LNHDA and CDR2 is SQIVND (reference sequence). V shed 6 bases and J 5 bases; nucleotides not matched to a gene: 3. The CDR3 loop is CASRRGGTGELFF. For the CDR3, the DNA is TGTGCCAGTAGAAGGGGAGGGACCGGGGAGCTGTTTTTT.

In its sample, this clone was seen once. The CDR3 region is CASSLGRGNTEAFF. The CDR3, as DNA: TGTGCCAGCAGCTTAGGTAGGGGAAACACTGAAGCTTTCTTT. This chain connects TRBV11-3 to TRBJ1-1, with D possibly matching TRBD1 (5 bases). The CDR3 spans 14 residues. The V gene lost 1 base and the J gene lost 2 bases, with 8 bases spanning the gap. Germline lookup yields CDR1 SGHNT and CDR2 YENEEA.

The gene calls are TRBV28 and TRBJ1-3; D gene ambiguous. The V gene's germline CDR1 is MDHEN and CDR2 SYDVKM. The CDR3 has 15 residues. Trimming stripped 1 base from V and 0 bases from J, with 7 bases between. This CDR3 is CASSLLTYSGNTIYF. The DNA of the CDR3 is TGTGCCAGCAGTTTATTGACATACTCTGGAAACACCATATATTTT.

V and J are TRBV7-3 and TRBJ2-1; D gene ambiguous. Deletions cut 4 bases from V and 2 bases from J, with 12 bases between. The CDR3 sequence is 15 residues long. The germline CDR1 and CDR2 sequences are SGHTA and FQGTGA. As DNA, the CDR3 is TGTGCCAGCAGCTCCCTAGTAAGTCCCTACAATGAGCAGTTCTTC. It translates to CASSSLVSPYNEQFF. Using reference TRBV7-3 and TRBJ2-1 for the parts outside the CDR3, the full variable domain is GAGVSQTPSNKVTEKGKYVELRCDPISGHTALYWYRQSLGQGPEFLIYFQGTGAADDSGLPNDRFFAVRPEGSVSTLKIQRTERGDSAVYLCASSSLVSPYNEQFFGPGTRLTVL.

Concerning this clone: One junction end does not reproduce the germline sequence, and a read error may be involved. The chain employs TRBV7-2 and TRBJ1-6; 7 bases align to TRBD1. The CDR3 spans 14 residues. CDR1 SGHTA and CDR2 FQGNSA come from the germline V gene. CDR3 in amino acids: CAGRGSSYNSPLHF. As DNA, the CDR3 is TGTGCCGGCAGGGGGAGCTCCTATAATTCACCCCTCCACTTT.

This chain uses TRBV6-2 or TRBV6-3 with TRBJ1-1, with D perhaps matching TRBD1 (5 bases). With 4 bases removed from V and 2 bases from J, the gap between germline ends came to 14 bases. The germline V gene encodes CDR1 MNHEY and CDR2 SVGEGT. There are 15 residues in the CDR3. CDR3 sequence reads: CASSSPGGTNTEAFF. The CDR3 region has the DNA TGTGCCAGCAGTTCTCCCGGGGGGACCAACACTGAAGCTTTCTTT.

J is TRBJ2-1 and V is TRBV10-1; the D is unclear. The ends were cut back, 2 bases at V and 6 bases at J, with 8 bases in the middle. This CDR3 contains 13 residues. Per the germline V gene, CDR1 is WNHNN and CDR2 is SYGVQD (reference sequence). CDR3: CASSETLSNEQFF. CDR3 DNA: TGCGCCAGCAGTGAGACCCTAAGCAATGAGCAGTTCTTC.

V usage is TRBV19 and J usage is TRBJ2-3, with D maybe TRBD2 (5 bases). The germline V gene has CDR1 LNHDA and CDR2 SQIVND (reference sequence). The V end was cut by 4 bases, the J end by 1 base, with 15 bases between. The CDR3 is made up of 16 amino acids. This chain's CDR3 is CASSKGGQAGTDTQYF. CDR3 coding DNA: TGTGCCAGTAGTAAGGGTGGGCAAGCGGGCACAGATACGCAGTATTTT.

This clone was picked up one time. The J gene is TRBJ2-3, the V gene TRBV7-9, with 11 bases fitting TRBD2. CDR1 is SEHNR, CDR2 FQNEAQ, per germline (reference sequence). After removal of 1 base from V and 6 bases from J, the junction contained 0 bases not matched to a gene. This CDR3 has 14 amino acids. Here the CDR3 reads CASSLGLAGDTQYF. Written as DNA, the CDR3 is TGTGCCAGCAGCTTAGGACTAGCGGGGGATACGCAGTATTTT.

The chain couples TRBV7-2 to TRBJ2-5; the D is unclear. Germline-derived CDR1 and CDR2 are SGHTA and FQGNSA. There are 13 residues in the CDR3. Trimming pared 5 bases from V and 5 bases from J, leaving 12 bases between. The CDR3: CASSRPGGETQYF. The CDR3 coding sequence is TGTGCCAGCAGCCGCCCGGGTGGTGAGACCCAGTACTTC.

The V and J genes are TRBV28 and TRBJ1-1; D is perhaps TRBD1 (5 bases). The CDR3 runs 14 residues. Trimming took 7 bases from V and 1 from J, leaving 13 bases between them. The V gene's germline CDR1 is MDHEN and CDR2 SYDVKM. Here the CDR3 reads CASTLWGENTEAFF. In DNA, the CDR3 is TGTGCCAGCACCCTATGGGGGGAGAACACTGAAGCTTTCTTT.

In this sample, this clone turned up once. This chain joins TRBV11-2 and TRBJ1-4; perhaps TRBD1 as D (5 bases). From germline, CDR1 is SGHAT and CDR2 FQNNGV. This CDR3 is 14 amino acids long. The V end lost 6 bases, the J end lost 7 bases, and 15 bases lay between the germline ends. The CDR3 DNA is TGTGCCAGCAGTAAAGGGGATGTAGGTGAAAAACTGTTTTTT. Encoded protein: CASSKGDVGEKLFF.

The chain links TRBV19 to TRBJ2-1; D uncertain. The CDR3 sequence is 12 residues long. The germline V gene encodes CDR1 LNHDA and CDR2 SQIVND (reference sequence). Trimming took off 3 bases at V and 8 bases at J, with 8 bases between the two ends. The CDR3 nucleotides are TGTGCCAGTAGTATTAAGTGGCATGAGCAGTTCTTC. It is translated as CASSIKWHEQFF.

This clone was detected a few times. The chain employs TRBV19 and TRBJ2-1; TRBD2 matches 11 bases. The CDR3 has 17 residues. With 5 bases clipped from V and 8 bases from J, the junction kept 14 bases outside the gene matches. Germline-derived CDR1 and CDR2 are LNHDA and SQIVND (reference sequence). CDR3 bases: TGTGCCAGTAGTCCGGGGACTAGCGGTGCAAGCAGTGATGAGCAGTTCTTC. Protein: CASSPGTSGASSDEQFF.

CDR3 bases: TGTGCCAGCAGTTTACCGGGACAGGGAGCCGAGCAGTACTTC. Amino acid sequence: CASSLPGQGAEQYF. This chain uses TRBV6-5 with TRBJ2-7; 9 bases line up with TRBD1. Trimming cost V 4 bases and J 6 bases; bases outside gene matches: 7. Germline V gene sequence: CDR1 MNHEY, CDR2 SVGAGI. The CDR3 length is 14 residues.

The DNA of the CDR3 is TGCGCCAGCAGCTTGGGCAGGGATTGGAATGAGCAGTTCTTC. This codes for CASSLGRDWNEQFF. The chain joins TRBV5-1 to TRBJ2-1; D is possibly TRBD1 (5 bases). The germline V gene encodes CDR1 SGHRS and CDR2 YFSETQ. This CDR3 has 14 residues. Trimming pared 0 bases from V and 7 bases from J, leaving 11 bases between.

The chain couples TRBV30 to TRBJ1-5, with D perhaps matching TRBD1 (5 bases). Germline CDR1 reads GTSNPN; CDR2 reads SVGIG (reference sequence). Between the trimmed V and J ends, which lost 2 bases and 4 bases, there was a span of 9 bases. This CDR3 is built from 13 residues. The CDR3 region is CAWSLQGNQPQHF. CDR3 nucleotides: TGTGCCTGGAGTCTTCAGGGAAATCAGCCCCAGCATTTT.

V usage is TRBV30 and J usage is TRBJ2-7, with TRBD2 matching over 11 bases. This CDR3 comprises 14 residues. Unmatched junction bases numbered 4, after V lost 2 bases and J lost 4 bases. Germline CDR1 reads GTSNPN; CDR2 reads SVGIG (reference sequence). The chain's CDR3 is CAWSLAGGQYEQYF. The DNA of the CDR3 is TGTGCCTGGAGTCTAGCGGGAGGCCAGTACGAGCAGTACTTC.

The chain recombines TRBV5-5 with TRBJ2-7; 9 bases align to TRBD2. There are 17 residues in the CDR3. Germline-derived CDR1 and CDR2 are SGHKS and YYEKEE (reference sequence). The ends lost 4 bases at V and 1 base at J; junction bases unmatched: 12. This CDR3 reads CASSRGAGGDLSYEQYF. CDR3 bases: TGTGCCAGCAGCCGAGGCGCGGGAGGGGACCTATCCTACGAGCAGTACTTC.

J is TRBJ2-3 and V is TRBV24-1, with a tentative D call TRBD2 (6 bases). The CDR3 totals 14 residues. The ends were cut back, 6 bases at V and 5 bases at J, with 14 bases in the middle. The germline V gene encodes CDR1 KGHDR and CDR2 SFDVKD. This chain's CDR3 is CATSPTGERDTQYF. The DNA for the CDR3 is TGTGCCACCAGTCCTACGGGAGAGAGAGATACGCAGTATTTT.

The chain couples TRBV27 to TRBJ1-4, with 7 bases identical to TRBD1. The CDR3 spans 15 residues. Germline V gene sequence: CDR1 MNHEY, CDR2 SMNVEV (reference sequence). Unmatched junction bases numbered 8, after V lost 5 bases and J lost 5 bases. The CDR3, as DNA: TGTGCCAGCAGTCTTAACAGGGGCGTGAATGAAAAACTGTTTTTT. This gives the protein CASSLNRGVNEKLFF. The full variable domain, in which reference TRBV27 and TRBJ1-4 provide the parts outside the CDR3, is EAQVTQNPRYLITVTGKKLTVTCSQNMNHEYMSWYRQDPGLGLRQIYYSMNVEVTDKGDVPEGYKVSRKEKRNFPLILESPSPNQTSLYFCASSLNRGVNEKLFFGSGTQLSVL.

The chain recombines TRBV9 with TRBJ2-6, with 8 bases identical to TRBD2. The CDR3 has 18 amino acids. The germline gives CDR1 SGDLS, CDR2 YYNGEE. V gave up 2 bases and J gave up 0 bases; unmatched junction bases: 7. This CDR3 is CASSVGLAASSGANVLTF. The CDR3 DNA sequence: TGTGCCAGCAGCGTCGGACTAGCCGCCTCCTCTGGGGCCAACGTCCTGACTTTC.

The V and J genes are TRBV24-1 and TRBJ2-1; the D gene is possibly TRBD2 (6 bases). CDR3 length: 16 residues. Germline CDR1 reads KGHDR; CDR2 reads SFDVKD. Trimming cost V 3 bases and J 0 bases, with 11 bases left between them. DNA of the CDR3: TGTGCCACCAGTGATCTCTTGGGGGGCTCCTACAATGAGCAGTTCTTC. This gives the protein CATSDLLGGSYNEQFF.